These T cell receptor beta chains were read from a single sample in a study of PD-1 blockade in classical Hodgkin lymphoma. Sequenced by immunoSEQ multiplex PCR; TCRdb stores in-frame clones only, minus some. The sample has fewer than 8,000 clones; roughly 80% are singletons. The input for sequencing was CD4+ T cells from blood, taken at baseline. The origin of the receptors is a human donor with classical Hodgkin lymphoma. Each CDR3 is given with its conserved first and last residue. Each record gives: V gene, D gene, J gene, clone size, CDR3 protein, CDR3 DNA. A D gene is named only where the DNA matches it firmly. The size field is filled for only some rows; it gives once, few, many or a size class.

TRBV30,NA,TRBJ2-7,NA,CAWSVPASAAYEQYF,TGTGCCTGGAGTGTACCGGCTAGCGCCGCCTACGAGCAGTACTTC
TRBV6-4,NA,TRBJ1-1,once,CASSREGLNTEAFF,TGTGCCAGCAGCAGGGAGGGTTTGAACACTGAAGCTTTCTTT
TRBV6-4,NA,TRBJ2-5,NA,CASSPQAGETQYF,TGTGCCAGCAGCCCCCAAGCGGGTGAGACCCAGTACTTC
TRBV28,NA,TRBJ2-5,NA,CASSFTQGYQETQYF,TGTGCCAGCAGTTTCACCCAGGGGTACCAAGAGACCCAGTACTTC
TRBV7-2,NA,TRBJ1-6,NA,CASSLVTGSSPLHF,TGTGCCAGCAGCTTAGTTACAGGGTCGTCACCCCTCCACTTT
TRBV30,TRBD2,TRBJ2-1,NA,CACRVAGTPYNEQFF,TGTGCCTGTCGGGTAGCGGGAACCCCCTACAATGAGCAGTTCTTC
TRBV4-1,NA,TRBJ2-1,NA,CASSQGWVSSYNEQFF,TGCGCCAGCAGCCAAGGCTGGGTTAGCTCCTACAATGAGCAGTTCTTC
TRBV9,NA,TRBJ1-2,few,CASSVAQPYGYTF,TGTGCCAGCAGCGTAGCACAGCCTTATGGCTACACCTTC
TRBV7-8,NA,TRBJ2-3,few,CASSPLWNQADTQYF,TGTGCCAGCAGCCCACTCTGGAACCAGGCAGATACGCAGTATTTT
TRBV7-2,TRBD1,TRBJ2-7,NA,CASSLESGTGYYEQYF,TGTGCCAGCAGCTTGGAATCCGGGACAGGATACTACGAGCAGTACTTC
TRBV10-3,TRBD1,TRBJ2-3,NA,CATRQGAADTQYF,TGTGCCACCCGACAGGGGGCTGCAGATACGCAGTATTTT
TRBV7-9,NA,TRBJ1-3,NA,CASSLGGSGNTIYF,TGTGCCAGCAGCTTAGGAGGCAGTGGAAACACCATATATTTT
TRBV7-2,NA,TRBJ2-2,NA,CASIQDRNTGELFF,TGTGCCAGCATCCAAGATAGGAACACCGGGGAGCTGTTTTTT
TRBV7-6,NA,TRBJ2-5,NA,CASSLDGQAETQYF,TGTGCCAGCAGCTTAGACGGGCAGGCGGAGACCCAGTACTTC
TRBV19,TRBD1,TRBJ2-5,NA,CASSSTGGAILETQYF,TGTGCCAGTAGTAGTACAGGGGGCGCAATCCTAGAGACCCAGTACTTC
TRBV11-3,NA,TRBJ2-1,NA,CASSLGWSPRGNEQFF,TGTGCCAGCAGCTTAGGTTGGAGTCCGAGGGGCAATGAGCAGTTCTTC
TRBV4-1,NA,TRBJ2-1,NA,CASSQVGPINYNEQFF,TGCGCCAGCAGCCAAGTGGGACCGATTAACTACAATGAGCAGTTCTTC
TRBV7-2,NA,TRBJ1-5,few,CASSFTGTAGGQPQHF,TGTGCCAGCAGCTTCACAGGGACGGCTGGTGGGCAGCCCCAGCATTTT
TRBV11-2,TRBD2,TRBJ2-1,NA,CASSLYTSANYNEQFF,TGTGCCAGCAGCCTGTACACTAGCGCGAACTACAATGAGCAGTTCTTC
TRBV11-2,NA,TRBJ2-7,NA,CASSANGLYEQYF,TGTGCCAGCAGCGCAAACGGGCTCTACGAGCAGTACTTC
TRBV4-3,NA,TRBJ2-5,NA,CASSQDEGGYQETQYF,TGCGCCAGCAGCCAAGATGAGGGTGGGTACCAAGAGACCCAGTACTTC
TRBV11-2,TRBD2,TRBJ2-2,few,CASSLWTSGELFF,TGTGCCAGCAGCTTATGGACTAGCGGTGAGCTGTTTTTT
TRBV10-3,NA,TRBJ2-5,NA,CAIREGAEETQYF,TGTGCCATCAGGGAGGGGGCAGAAGAGACCCAGTACTTC
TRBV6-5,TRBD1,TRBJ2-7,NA,CASSYPTWDRGSEQYF,TGTGCCAGCAGTTACCCCACCTGGGACAGGGGGTCCGAGCAGTACTTC
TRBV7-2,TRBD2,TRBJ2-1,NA,CASSLSGTPRYEQFF,TGTGCCAGCAGCTTAAGCGGGACCCCACGGTATGAGCAGTTCTTC
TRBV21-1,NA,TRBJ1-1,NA,CASSGTGPMNTEAFF,TGTGCCAGCAGTGGGACAGGACCCATGAACACTGAAGCTTTCTTT
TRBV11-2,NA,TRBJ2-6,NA,CASSSTPVLTF,TGTGCCAGCAGCTCCACTCCCGTCCTGACTTTC
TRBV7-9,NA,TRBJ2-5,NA,CASSFSPTGLQETQYF,TGTGCCAGCAGCTTTTCGCCGACGGGCCTCCAAGAGACCCAGTACTTC
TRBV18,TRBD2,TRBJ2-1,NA,CASSPPVLAGGHDEQFF,TGTGCCAGCTCGCCGCCGGTACTAGCGGGAGGGCACGATGAGCAGTTCTTC
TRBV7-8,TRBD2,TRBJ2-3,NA,CASSSGPSGRLLSTDTQYF,TGTGCCAGCAGCTCAGGACCTAGCGGGAGGTTACTTAGCACAGATACGCAGTATTTT
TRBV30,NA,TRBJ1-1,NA,CAWSKQAGAEAFF,TGTGCCTGGAGTAAACAGGCCGGGGCTGAAGCTTTCTTT
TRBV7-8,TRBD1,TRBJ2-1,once,CASSLARDREKIHEQFF,TGTGCCAGCAGCTTAGCAAGGGACAGGGAAAAAATACATGAGCAGTTCTTC
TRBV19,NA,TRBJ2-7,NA,CASSLGYEQYF,TGTGCCAGTAGTCTCGGCTACGAGCAGTACTTC
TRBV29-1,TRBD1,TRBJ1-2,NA,CSVAVAGGVGYGYTF,TGCAGCGTTGCTGTGGCAGGGGGCGTAGGCTATGGCTACACCTTC
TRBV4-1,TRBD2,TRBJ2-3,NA,CASSPRGAPISTDTQYF,TGCGCCAGCAGCCCGCGGGGGGCCCCCATTAGCACAGATACGCAGTATTTT
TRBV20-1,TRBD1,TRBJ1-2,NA,CSWLQGEGYTF,TGCAGCTGGCTCCAGGGGGAGGGCTACACCTTC
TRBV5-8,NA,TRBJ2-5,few,CASSLGGRTQETQYF,TGTGCCAGCAGCTTGGGGGGCCGGACTCAAGAGACCCAGTACTTC
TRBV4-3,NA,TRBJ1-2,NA,CASSQEVLPGGYTF,TGCGCCAGCAGCCAAGAAGTACTCCCCGGGGGCTACACCTTC
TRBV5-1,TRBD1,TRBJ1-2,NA,CASKPVGTGTHYGYTF,TGCGCCAGCAAACCGGTCGGGACAGGGACACACTATGGCTACACCTTC
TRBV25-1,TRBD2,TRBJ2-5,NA,CASSDTAGQRETQYF,TGTGCCAGCAGTGATACAGCGGGGCAGCGAGAGACCCAGTACTTC
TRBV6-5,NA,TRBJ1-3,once,CASSNSGNTIYF,TGTGCCAGCAGTAATAGCGGGAACACCATATATTTT
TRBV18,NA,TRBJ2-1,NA,CASSPTADSYNEQFF,TGTGCCAGCTCACCGACGGCAGACTCCTACAATGAGCAGTTCTTC
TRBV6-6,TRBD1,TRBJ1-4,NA,CATLDRGGEKLFF,TGTGCCACCTTGGACAGGGGAGGAGAAAAACTGTTTTTT
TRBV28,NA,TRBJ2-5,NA,CASSLFAGGLGETQYF,TGTGCCAGCAGTTTATTCGCAGGGGGGTTGGGAGAGACCCAGTACTTC
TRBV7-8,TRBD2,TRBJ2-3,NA,CASSSDLAGSLDTQYF,TGTGCCAGCAGCTCAGATCTAGCGGGATCTTTAGATACGCAGTATTTT
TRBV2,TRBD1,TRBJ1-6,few,CASRETGTDSSPLHF,TGTGCCAGCAGAGAGACCGGGACAGACAGTTCACCCCTCCACTTT
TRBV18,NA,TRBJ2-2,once,CASPPTGTLNTGELFF,TGTGCCAGCCCCCCTACCGGGACACTCAACACCGGGGAGCTGTTTTTT
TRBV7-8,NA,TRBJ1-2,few,CASSLVVTARFSNYGYTF,TGTGCCAGCAGCTTAGTGGTGACAGCACGATTTTCTAACTATGGCTACACCTTC
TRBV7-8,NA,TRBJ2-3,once,CASSELRTDTQYF,TGTGCCAGCAGCGAACTGCGGACAGATACGCAGTATTTT
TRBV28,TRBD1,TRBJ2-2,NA,CASRDTGVNTGELFF,TGTGCCAGCAGGGATACAGGGGTTAACACCGGGGAGCTGTTTTTT
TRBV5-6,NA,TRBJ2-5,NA,CASSTYTGRETQYF,TGTGCCAGCAGCACCTACACCGGGCGGGAGACCCAGTACTTC
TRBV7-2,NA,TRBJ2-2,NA,CASSPTRGGELFF,TGTGCCAGCAGCCCGACTCGTGGCGGGGAGCTGTTTTTT
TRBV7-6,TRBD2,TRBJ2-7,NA,CASSPDPTSGSFQYF,TGTGCCAGCAGCCCGGACCCGACTAGCGGGAGTTTCCAGTACTTC
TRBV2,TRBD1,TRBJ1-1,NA,CASRRQGLNTEAFF,TGTGCCAGCAGGCGACAGGGTCTGAACACTGAAGCTTTCTTT
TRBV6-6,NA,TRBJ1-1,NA,CASSSKGGNTEAFF,TGTGCCAGCAGTTCTAAAGGCGGTAACACTGAAGCTTTCTTT